This TCR beta chain was sequenced in a study of identifying expanded T cells in peripheral blood. As regards this clone: Its antigen is as yet unknown.

CDR3 size: 14 residues. Per germline, CDR1 MDHEN and CDR2 SYDVKM. V gave up 9 bases and J gave up 0 bases, with 12 bases separating them. No infections or other immune events were documented during collection. Study outcomes and limitations: Differentially abundant clones: about 1.1 between replicates, just under 17 at roughly 13 days, around 19 at four. Clone count variance between approximately two-week samples rose with total template count.

The assay was immunoSEQ multiplex PCR, and TCRdb's table has in-frame clones only and misses some. Of roughly 130,000 clones detected, approximately 86% appear once; the ten largest clones hold roughly 8%. The chain uses TRBV28 and TRBJ1-3; TRBD1 might be the D (5 bases). The sample taken for sequencing was blood. The TCR sequence derives from a person between 18 and 75 years old in good health. The CDR3: CASYDRLSGNTIYF. DNA for the CDR3: TGTGCCAGTTACGACAGACTCTCTGGAAACACCATATATTTT.